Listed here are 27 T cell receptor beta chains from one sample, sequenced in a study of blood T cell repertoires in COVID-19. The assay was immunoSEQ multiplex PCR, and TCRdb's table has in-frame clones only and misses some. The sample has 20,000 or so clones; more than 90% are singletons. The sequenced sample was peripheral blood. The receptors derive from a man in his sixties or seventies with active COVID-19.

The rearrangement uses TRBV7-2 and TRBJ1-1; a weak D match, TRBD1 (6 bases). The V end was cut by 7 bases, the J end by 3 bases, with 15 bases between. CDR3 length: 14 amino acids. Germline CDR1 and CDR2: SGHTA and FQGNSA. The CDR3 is CASTFDRWDTEAFF. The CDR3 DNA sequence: TGTGCCAGCACCTTCGACAGGTGGGACACTGAAGCTTTCTTT.

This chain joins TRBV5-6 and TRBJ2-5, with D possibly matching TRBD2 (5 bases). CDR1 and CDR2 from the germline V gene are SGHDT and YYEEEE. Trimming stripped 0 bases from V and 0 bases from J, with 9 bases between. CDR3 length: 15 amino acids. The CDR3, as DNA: TGTGCCAGCAGCTTGGCCTCGGGGTACCAAGAGACCCAGTACTTC. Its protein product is CASSLASGYQETQYF.

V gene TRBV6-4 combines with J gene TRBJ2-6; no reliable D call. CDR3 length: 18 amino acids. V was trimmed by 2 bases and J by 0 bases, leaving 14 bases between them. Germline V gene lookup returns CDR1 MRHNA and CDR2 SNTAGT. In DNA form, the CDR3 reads TGTGCCAGCAGTGACGGGCCTCGGTCGAGCTCTGGGGCCAACGTCCTGACTTTC. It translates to CASSDGPRSSSGANVLTF.

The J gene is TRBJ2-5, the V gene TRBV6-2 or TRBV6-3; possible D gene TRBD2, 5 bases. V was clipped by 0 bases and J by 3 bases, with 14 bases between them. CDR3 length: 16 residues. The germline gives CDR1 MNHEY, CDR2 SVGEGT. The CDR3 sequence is CASSYSRAPTEETQYF. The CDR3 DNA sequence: TGTGCCAGCAGTTACTCGAGGGCCCCTACGGAAGAGACCCAGTACTTC.

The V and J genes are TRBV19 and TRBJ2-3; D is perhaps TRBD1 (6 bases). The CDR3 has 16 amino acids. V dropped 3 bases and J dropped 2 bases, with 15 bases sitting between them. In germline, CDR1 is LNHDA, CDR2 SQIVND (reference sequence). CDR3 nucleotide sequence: TGTGCCAGTAGTATTTTACAGGGTTTTGCCACAGATACGCAGTATTTT. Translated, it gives CASSILQGFATDTQYF.

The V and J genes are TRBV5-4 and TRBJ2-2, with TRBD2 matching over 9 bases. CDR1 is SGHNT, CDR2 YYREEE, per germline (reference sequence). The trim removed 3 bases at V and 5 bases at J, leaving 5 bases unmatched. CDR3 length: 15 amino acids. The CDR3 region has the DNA TGTGCCAGCAGCTCTCCCAGCGGGAGGACCGGGGAGCTGTTTTTT. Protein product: CASSSPSGRTGELFF.

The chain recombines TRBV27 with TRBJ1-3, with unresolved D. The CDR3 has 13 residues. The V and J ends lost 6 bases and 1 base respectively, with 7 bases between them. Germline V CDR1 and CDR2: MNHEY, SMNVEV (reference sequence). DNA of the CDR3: TGTGCCAGCAGGAGCTTATCTGGAAACACCATATATTTT. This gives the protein CASRSLSGNTIYF.

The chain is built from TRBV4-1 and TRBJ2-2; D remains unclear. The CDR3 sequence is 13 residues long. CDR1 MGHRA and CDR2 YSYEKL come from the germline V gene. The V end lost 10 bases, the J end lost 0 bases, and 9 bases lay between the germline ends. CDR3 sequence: CAIGDSNTGELFF. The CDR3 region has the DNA TGCGCCATAGGAGACTCGAACACCGGGGAGCTGTTTTTT.

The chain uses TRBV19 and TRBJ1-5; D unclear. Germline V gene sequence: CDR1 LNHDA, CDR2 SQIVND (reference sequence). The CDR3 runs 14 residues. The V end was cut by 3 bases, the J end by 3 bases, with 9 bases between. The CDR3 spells CASSISDSNQPQHF. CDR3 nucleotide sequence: TGTGCCAGTAGTATTTCGGACTCCAATCAGCCCCAGCATTTT.

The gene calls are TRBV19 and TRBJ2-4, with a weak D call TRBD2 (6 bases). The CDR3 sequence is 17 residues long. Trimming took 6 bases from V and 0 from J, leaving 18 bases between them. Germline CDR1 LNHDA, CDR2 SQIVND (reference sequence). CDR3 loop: CASREGQATLAKNIQYF. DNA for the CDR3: TGTGCCAGTAGGGAGGGCCAGGCCACTTTAGCCAAAAACATTCAGTACTTC.

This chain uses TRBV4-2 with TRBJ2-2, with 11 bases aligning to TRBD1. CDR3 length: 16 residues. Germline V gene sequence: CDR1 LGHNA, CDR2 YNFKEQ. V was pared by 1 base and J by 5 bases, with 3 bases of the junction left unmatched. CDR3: CASSQGGQGGTGELFF. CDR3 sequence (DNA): TGTGCCAGCAGCCAAGGGGGACAGGGGGGAACCGGGGAGCTGTTTTTT.

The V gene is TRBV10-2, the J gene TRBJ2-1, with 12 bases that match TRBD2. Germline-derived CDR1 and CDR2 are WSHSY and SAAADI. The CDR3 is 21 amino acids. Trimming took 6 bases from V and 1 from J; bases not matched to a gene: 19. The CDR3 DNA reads TGCGCCAGCAGCTCATCGGGTCTAGCGGGAGGGCCTGAGTTTTCCTACAATGAGCAGTTCTTC. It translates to CASSSSGLAGGPEFSYNEQFF.

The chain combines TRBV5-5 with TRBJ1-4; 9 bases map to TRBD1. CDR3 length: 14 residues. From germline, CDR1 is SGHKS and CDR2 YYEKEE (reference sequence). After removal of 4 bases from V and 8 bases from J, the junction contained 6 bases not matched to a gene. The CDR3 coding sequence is TGTGCCAGCAGCCACCGGGACAGGGTCGAAAAACTGTTTTTT. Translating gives CASSHRDRVEKLFF.

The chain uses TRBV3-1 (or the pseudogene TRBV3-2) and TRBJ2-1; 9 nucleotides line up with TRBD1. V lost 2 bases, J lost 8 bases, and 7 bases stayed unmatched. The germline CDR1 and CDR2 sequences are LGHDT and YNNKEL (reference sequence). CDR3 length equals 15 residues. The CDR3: CASSQRTGGADEQFF. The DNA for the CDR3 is TGTGCCAGCAGCCAAAGAACAGGGGGCGCGGATGAGCAGTTCTTC.

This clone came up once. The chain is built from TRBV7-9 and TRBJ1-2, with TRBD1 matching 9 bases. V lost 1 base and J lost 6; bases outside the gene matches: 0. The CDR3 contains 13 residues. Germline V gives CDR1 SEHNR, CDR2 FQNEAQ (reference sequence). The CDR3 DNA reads TGTGCCAGCAGCTTAGGGACAGGGGATGGCTACACCTTC. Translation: CASSLGTGDGYTF.

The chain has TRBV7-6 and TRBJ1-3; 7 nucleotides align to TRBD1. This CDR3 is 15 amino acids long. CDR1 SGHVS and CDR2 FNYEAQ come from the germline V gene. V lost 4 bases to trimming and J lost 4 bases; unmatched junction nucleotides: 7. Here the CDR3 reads CASSSQTGTGNTIYF. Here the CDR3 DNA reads TGTGCCAGCAGCTCGCAGACAGGGACAGGAAACACCATATATTTT.

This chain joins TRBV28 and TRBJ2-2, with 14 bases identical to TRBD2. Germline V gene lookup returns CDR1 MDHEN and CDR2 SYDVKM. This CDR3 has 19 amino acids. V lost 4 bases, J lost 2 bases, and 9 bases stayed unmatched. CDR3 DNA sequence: TGTGCCAGCAGTTCCCAGGGACTAGCGGGAGCTCATAACACCGGGGAGCTGTTTTTT. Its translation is CASSSQGLAGAHNTGELFF.

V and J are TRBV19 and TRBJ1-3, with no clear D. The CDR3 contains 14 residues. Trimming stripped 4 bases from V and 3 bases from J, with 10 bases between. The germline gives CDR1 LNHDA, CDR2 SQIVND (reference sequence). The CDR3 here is CASSSGGSGNTIYF. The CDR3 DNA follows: TGTGCCAGTAGTAGTGGAGGCAGTGGAAACACCATATATTTT.

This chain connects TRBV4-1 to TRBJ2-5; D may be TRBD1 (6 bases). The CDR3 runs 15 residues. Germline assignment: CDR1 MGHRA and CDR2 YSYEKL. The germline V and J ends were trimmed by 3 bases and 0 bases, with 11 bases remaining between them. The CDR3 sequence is CASSQFRGYQETQYF. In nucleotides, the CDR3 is TGCGCCAGCAGCCAGTTCAGGGGCTACCAAGAGACCCAGTACTTC.

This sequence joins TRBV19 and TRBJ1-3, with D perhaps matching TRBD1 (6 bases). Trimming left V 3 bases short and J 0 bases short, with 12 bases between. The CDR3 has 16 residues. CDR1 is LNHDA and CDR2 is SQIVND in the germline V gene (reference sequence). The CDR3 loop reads CASSIIRTVSGNTIYF. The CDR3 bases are TGTGCCAGTAGTATCATCCGGACAGTCTCTGGAAACACCATATATTTT.

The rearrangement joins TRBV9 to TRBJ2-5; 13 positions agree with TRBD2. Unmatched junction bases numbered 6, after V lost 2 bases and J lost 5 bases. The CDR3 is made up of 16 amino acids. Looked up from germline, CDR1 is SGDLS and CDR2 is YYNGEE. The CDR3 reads CASSVGTSGAGETQYF. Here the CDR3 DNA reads TGTGCCAGCAGCGTGGGGACTAGCGGGGCCGGGGAGACCCAGTACTTC.

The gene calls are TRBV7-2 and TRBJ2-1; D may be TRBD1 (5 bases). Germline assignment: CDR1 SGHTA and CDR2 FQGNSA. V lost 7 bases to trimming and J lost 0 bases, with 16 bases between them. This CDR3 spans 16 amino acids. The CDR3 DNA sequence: TGTGCCAGCACCCCGGGCCGGCAGGGCTCCTACAATGAGCAGTTCTTC. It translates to CASTPGRQGSYNEQFF.

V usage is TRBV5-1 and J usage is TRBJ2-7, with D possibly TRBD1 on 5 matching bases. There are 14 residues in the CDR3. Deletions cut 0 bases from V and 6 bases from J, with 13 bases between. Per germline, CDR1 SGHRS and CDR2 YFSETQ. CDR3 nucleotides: TGCGCCAGCAGCTTGGCCGACAGCTCCCTCGAGCAGTACTTC. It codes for CASSLADSSLEQYF.

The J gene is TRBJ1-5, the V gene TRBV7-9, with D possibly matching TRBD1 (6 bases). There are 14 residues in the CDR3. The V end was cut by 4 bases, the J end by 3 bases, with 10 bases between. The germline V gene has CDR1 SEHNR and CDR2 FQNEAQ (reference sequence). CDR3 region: CASSSGTNNQPQHF. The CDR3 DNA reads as TGTGCCAGCAGCTCCGGGACAAACAATCAGCCCCAGCATTTT.

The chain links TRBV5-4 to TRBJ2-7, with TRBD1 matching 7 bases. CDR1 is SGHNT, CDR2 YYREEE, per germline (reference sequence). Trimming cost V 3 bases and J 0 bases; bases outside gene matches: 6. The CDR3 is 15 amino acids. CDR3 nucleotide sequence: TGTGCCAGCAGCTCCCGGGACAGAAGCTCCTACGAGCAGTACTTC. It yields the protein CASSSRDRSSYEQYF.

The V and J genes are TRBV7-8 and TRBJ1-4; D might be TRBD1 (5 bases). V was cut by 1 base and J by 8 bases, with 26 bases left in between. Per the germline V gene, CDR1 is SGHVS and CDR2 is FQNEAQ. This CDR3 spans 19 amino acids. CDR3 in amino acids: CASSLVFGQDVIGGEKLFF. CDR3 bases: TGTGCCAGCAGCTTAGTCTTCGGCCAGGACGTAATTGGGGGGGAAAAACTGTTTTTT.

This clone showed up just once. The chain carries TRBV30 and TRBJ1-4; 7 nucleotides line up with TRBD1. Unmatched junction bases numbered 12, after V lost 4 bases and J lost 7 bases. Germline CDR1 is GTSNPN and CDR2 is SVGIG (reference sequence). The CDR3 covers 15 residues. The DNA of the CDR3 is TGTGCCTGGACCTACCGGGACAGCAGAGGTGAAAAACTGTTTTTT. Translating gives CAWTYRDSRGEKLFF.